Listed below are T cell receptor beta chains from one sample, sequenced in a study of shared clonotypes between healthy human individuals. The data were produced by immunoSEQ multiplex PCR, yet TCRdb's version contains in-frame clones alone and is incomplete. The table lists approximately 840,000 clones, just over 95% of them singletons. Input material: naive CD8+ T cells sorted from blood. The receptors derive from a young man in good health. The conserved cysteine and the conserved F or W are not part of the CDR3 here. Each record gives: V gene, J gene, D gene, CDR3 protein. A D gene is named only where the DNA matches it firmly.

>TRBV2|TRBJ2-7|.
ASSAREMDEQY
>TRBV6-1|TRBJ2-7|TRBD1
ASSLRGLSYEQY
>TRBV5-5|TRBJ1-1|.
ASSLFTNTEAF
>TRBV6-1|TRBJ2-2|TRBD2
ASTERGGPAGELF
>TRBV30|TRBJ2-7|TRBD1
AWSKTGVYEQY
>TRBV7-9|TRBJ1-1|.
ASTRPPGASMNTEAF
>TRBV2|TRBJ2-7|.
ASSEGSYEQY
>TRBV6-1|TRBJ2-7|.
ASSKGVDEQY
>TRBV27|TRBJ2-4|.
ASNPGKAGNIQY
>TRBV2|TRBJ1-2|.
ATPRDNGYT
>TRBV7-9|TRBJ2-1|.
ASSFVHNEQF
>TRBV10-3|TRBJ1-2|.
AISESPGRGARLSIGYT
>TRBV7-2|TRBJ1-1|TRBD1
ASSSGQTGTEAF
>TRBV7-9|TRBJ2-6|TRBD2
ASSLDPGGPDSGANVLT
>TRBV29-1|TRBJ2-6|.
SVGEASGANVLT
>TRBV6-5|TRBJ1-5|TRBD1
ASSTGTGVYQPQH
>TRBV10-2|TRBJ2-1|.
ASSALEFLFSGDNEQF
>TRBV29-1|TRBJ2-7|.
SVENRGGGYEQY
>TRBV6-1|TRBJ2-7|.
ASSERTNLDIKGLSSREQY
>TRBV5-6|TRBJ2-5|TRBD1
ASSTGTESFETQY
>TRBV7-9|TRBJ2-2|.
ASSLEWANTGELF
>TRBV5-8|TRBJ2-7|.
ASSLATGTYEQY
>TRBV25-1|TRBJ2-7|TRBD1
ASNPGGAEQY
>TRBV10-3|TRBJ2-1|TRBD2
AISEQAGLASYNEQF
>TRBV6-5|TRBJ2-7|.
ASSYSQGGYEQY
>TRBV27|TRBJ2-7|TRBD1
ASSLGTGDIGTYEQY
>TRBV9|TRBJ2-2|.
ASRAENTGELF
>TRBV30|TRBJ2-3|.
AFETGIGTDTQY
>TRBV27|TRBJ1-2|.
ASSVIGNGAGYGYT
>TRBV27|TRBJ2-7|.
ASSLRLAYEQY
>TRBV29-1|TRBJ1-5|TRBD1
SVEVTGDGQPQH
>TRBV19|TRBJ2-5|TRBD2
ASSPGGGIQETQY
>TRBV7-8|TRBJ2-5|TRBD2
ASSLLSGRDETQY
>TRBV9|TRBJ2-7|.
ASSVDPSYEQY
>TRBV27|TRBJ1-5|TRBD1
ASSLGTGLSNQPQH
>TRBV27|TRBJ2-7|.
ASSLSKGGNSYEQY
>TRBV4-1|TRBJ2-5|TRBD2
ASSQVRERETQY
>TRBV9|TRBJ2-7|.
ASSGPLMDPQY
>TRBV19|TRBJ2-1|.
ASEQGGYEQF
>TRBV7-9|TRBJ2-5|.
ASSPPLRDGAQETQY
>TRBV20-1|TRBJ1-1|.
RGVGGSGAF
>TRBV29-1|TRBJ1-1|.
SVVVREGGNTEAF
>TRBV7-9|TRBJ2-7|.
ASSLYRSSYEQY
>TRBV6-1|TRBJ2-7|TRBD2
ASSDPLAGGDEQY
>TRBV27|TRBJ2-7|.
ASSFSHEQY
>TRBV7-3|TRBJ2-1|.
ASSLEGRGPYNEQF
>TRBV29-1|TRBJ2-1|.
SVVSPSDYNEQF
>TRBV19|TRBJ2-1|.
ASRESLGNEQF
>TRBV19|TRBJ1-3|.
ASSTRTGNTIY
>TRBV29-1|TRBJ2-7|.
SVEENYEQY
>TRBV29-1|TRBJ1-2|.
SVENSQESYGYT
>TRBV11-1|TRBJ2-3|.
ASSTPTDTQY